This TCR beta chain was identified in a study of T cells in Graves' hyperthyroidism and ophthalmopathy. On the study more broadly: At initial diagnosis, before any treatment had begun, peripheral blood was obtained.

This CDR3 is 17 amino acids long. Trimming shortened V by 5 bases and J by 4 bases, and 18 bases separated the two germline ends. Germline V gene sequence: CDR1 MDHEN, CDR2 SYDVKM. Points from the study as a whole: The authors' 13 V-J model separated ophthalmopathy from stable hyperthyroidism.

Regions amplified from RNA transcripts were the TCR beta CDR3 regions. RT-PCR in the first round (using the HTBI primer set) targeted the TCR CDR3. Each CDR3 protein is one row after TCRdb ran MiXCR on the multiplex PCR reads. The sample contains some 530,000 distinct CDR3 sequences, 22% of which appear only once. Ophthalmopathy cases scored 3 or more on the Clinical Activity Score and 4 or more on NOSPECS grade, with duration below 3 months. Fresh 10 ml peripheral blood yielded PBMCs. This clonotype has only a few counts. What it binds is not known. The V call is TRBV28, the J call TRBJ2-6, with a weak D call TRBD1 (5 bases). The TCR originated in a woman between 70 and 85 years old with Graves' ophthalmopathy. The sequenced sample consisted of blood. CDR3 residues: CASSLDSQGAGANVLTF. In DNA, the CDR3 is TGTGCCAGCAGTCTCGACTCCCAGGGCGCAGGGGCCAACGTCCTGACTTTC.